These 31 T cell receptor beta chains share one sample of origin, sequenced in a study of blood T cell repertoires in COVID-19. Assay used: immunoSEQ multiplex PCR; TCRdb lists only in-frame clones, some missing. The table has 250,000 or so clones, around 88% seen once. Sample: PBMCs or T cells enriched from blood (not recorded which). The receptors shown here come from a man aged 35-49 years who had recovered from COVID-19.

This chain uses TRBV20-1 with TRBJ2-5; no reliable D call. Germline loops: CDR1 DFQATT, CDR2 SNEGSKA (reference sequence). V lost 7 bases and J lost 5, with 8 bases in between. This CDR3 has 10 residues. The chain's CDR3 is CSVARETQYF. CDR3 nucleotide sequence: TGCAGTGTCGCGCGGGAGACCCAGTACTTC.

The V gene is TRBV5-1, the J gene TRBJ1-2; possible D gene TRBD1, 5 bases. V dropped 0 bases and J dropped 9 bases, with 27 bases sitting between them. Germline values: CDR1 SGHRS, CDR2 YFSETQ. The length of the CDR3 is 18 residues. The CDR3 here is CASSLGGAGSVAGASYTF. CDR3 nucleotides: TGCGCCAGCAGCTTGGGTGGGGCAGGATCTGTGGCTGGTGCTAGCTACACCTTC.

The chain has TRBV7-9 and TRBJ2-3; TRBD2 might be the D (6 bases). The CDR3 contains 14 residues. Trimming pared 5 bases from V and 2 bases from J, leaving 11 bases between. CDR1 SEHNR and CDR2 FQNEAQ come from the germline V gene (reference sequence). CDR3 amino acids: CASSRWEATDTQYF. The CDR3 region has the DNA TGTGCCAGCAGCCGCTGGGAGGCCACAGATACGCAGTATTTT.

The chain carries TRBV2 and TRBJ1-1; 7 bases are a match to TRBD1. The J segment lost 4 bases and the V segment lost 7 bases, leaving 9 bases of the junction unmatched. From germline, CDR1 is SNHLY and CDR2 FYNNEI. The CDR3 sequence is 14 residues long. CDR3 coding DNA: TGTGCCAGCACCACCGACAGGGACAGCACTGAAGCTTTCTTT. This gives the protein CASTTDRDSTEAFF.

The chain links TRBV3-1 (or the pseudogene TRBV3-2) to TRBJ2-2; D is ambiguous. In germline, CDR1 is LGHDT, CDR2 YNNKEL (reference sequence). V lost 2 bases and J 3 bases, leaving 4 bases between the germline ends. CDR3 size: 13 residues. CDR3 coding DNA: TGTGCCAGCAGCCAACTCTACACCGGGGAGCTGTTTTTT. The encoded protein is CASSQLYTGELFF.

The chain joins TRBV6-6 to TRBJ2-5, with a possible D match to TRBD1 (6 bases). Germline CDR1 MNHNY, CDR2 SVGAGI (reference sequence). V shed 6 bases and J shed 3 bases, with 23 bases lying between them. The CDR3 covers 17 residues. The CDR3 spells CASRRFLRTAPEETQYF. The CDR3 nucleotides are TGTGCCAGCAGGCGATTTCTCAGGACAGCCCCAGAAGAGACCCAGTACTTC.

This clone was recorded a few times. The rearrangement uses TRBV27 and TRBJ2-5; TRBD2 is a possible D gene (6 bases). The CDR3 runs 16 residues. V was clipped by 5 bases and J by 7 bases, with 23 bases between them. Germline V gives CDR1 MNHEY, CDR2 SMNVEV (reference sequence). The CDR3 DNA sequence: TGTGCCAGCAGTCCAACTGCCGGGACTGGGGTCGGGACCCAGTACTTC. It codes for CASSPTAGTGVGTQYF.

J is TRBJ2-7 and V is TRBV12-3 or TRBV12-4; no definite D call. The CDR3 has 11 residues. Trimming took 8 bases from V and 9 from J, leaving 14 bases between them. CDR3 DNA sequence: TGTGCCAGCGCCCGCAGTGGGCGGCAGTACTTC. Translating gives CASARSGRQYF.

V usage is TRBV19 and J usage is TRBJ1-5; TRBD1 might be the D (6 bases). Per germline, CDR1 LNHDA and CDR2 SQIVND (reference sequence). This CDR3 comprises 20 residues. V was cut by 2 bases and J by 10 bases, with 33 bases left in between. The CDR3 DNA reads as TGTGCCAGTAGTATACTTACATCCCGCCGACAGGTCCAACTCCCCCTACCCCAGCATTTT. This sequence encodes CASSILTSRRQVQLPLPQHF. Supplemented by reference TRBV19 and TRBJ1-5, the full variable domain reads DGGITQSPKYLFRKEGQNVTLSCEQNLNHDAMYWYRQDPGQGLRLIYYSQIVNDFQKGDIAEGYSVSREKKESFPLTVTSAQKNPTAFYLCASSILTSRRQVQLPLPQHFGDGTRLSIL.

The chain recombines TRBV13 with TRBJ2-3; the D gene is possibly TRBD1 (6 bases). This CDR3 is 16 amino acids long. With 3 bases removed from V and 2 bases from J, the gap between germline ends came to 15 bases. Looked up from germline, CDR1 is PRHDT and CDR2 is FYEKMQ (reference sequence). CDR3 loop: CASSLRTGTPTDTQYF. As DNA, the CDR3 is TGTGCCAGCAGCTTGCGAACAGGGACCCCCACAGATACGCAGTATTTT.

The J gene is TRBJ1-2, the V gene TRBV27, with a possible D match to TRBD1 (6 bases). Per the germline V gene, CDR1 is MNHEY and CDR2 is SMNVEV (reference sequence). V lost 2 bases, J lost 4 bases, and 14 bases lay in between. This CDR3 is built from 15 residues. Written as DNA, the CDR3 is TGTGCCAGCAGTTTAGGTTTTGGGGGCCGCTATGGCTACACCTTC. It yields the protein CASSLGFGGRYGYTF.

This clone was seen a few times. The chain recombines TRBV19 with TRBJ2-1; 8 bases align to TRBD2. This CDR3 spans 15 amino acids. Trimming took 6 bases from V and 7 from J; bases not matched to a gene: 11. Per the germline V gene, CDR1 is LNHDA and CDR2 is SQIVND (reference sequence). The CDR3 protein is CASSVSSGGRNEQFF. The CDR3 nucleotides read TGTGCCAGTAGCGTATCAAGCGGGGGTAGAAATGAGCAGTTCTTC.

J is TRBJ2-2 and V is TRBV7-2; a possible D gene is TRBD2 (6 bases). The CDR3 is 13 amino acids. From germline, CDR1 is SGHTA and CDR2 FQGNSA. V was pared by 6 bases and J by 8 bases, with 13 bases between. The chain's CDR3 is CASSTLGGGELFF. CDR3 bases: TGTGCCAGCAGTACACTCGGGGGAGGGGAGCTGTTTTTT.

V and J are TRBV21-1 and TRBJ2-7; the table's D call, TRBD2, was not checked against the DNA. TRBV21-1 is shown as a pseudogene. The CDR3 has 15 amino acids. The CDR3: CASSKAYRFFYEQYF. The CDR3 nucleotides are TGTGCCAGCAGCAAAGCCTACCGTTTTTTTTACGAGCAGTACTTC.

V and J are TRBV28 and TRBJ2-1; 12 bases map to TRBD2. CDR3 length equals 18 residues. With 8 bases clipped from V and 8 bases from J, the junction kept 19 bases outside the gene matches. The germline V gene encodes CDR1 MDHEN and CDR2 SYDVKM. CDR3 loop: CASYKGTWRLAGEYEQFF. CDR3 DNA: TGTGCCAGCTATAAAGGGACATGGAGACTAGCGGGAGAGTATGAGCAGTTCTTC.

The V call is TRBV6-5, the J call TRBJ2-3; TRBD2 is a possible D gene (7 bases). CDR3 length: 14 residues. CDR1 is MNHEY, CDR2 SVGAGI, per germline. Trimming removed 8 bases from V and 0 bases from J, with 12 bases in between. The CDR3 loop is CASGRGDSTDTQYF. CDR3 nucleotides: TGTGCCAGCGGGAGGGGGGATAGCACAGATACGCAGTATTTT.

The chain links TRBV6-2 or TRBV6-3 to TRBJ2-1; 7 positions agree with TRBD1. The J segment lost 7 bases and the V segment lost 0 bases, leaving 9 bases of the junction unmatched. The CDR3 contains 16 residues. Looked up from germline, CDR1 is MNHEY and CDR2 is SVGEGT. The CDR3 DNA reads TGTGCCAGCAGTTACTCGAAAGGGGGCGCGTATAATGAGCAGTTCTTC. Amino acid sequence: CASSYSKGGAYNEQFF.

The genes are TRBV7-3 and TRBJ2-1; no definite D call. The V end lost 2 bases, the J end lost 4 bases, and 18 bases lay between the germline ends. Germline assignment: CDR1 SGHTA and CDR2 FQGTGA. The CDR3 is 17 residues long. The CDR3 DNA reads as TGTGCCAGCAGCTTAGCTGGAGCGCCATCCCTTTACAATGAGCAGTTCTTC. This gives the protein CASSLAGAPSLYNEQFF.

The V and J genes are TRBV7-9 and TRBJ1-1; the D gene is possibly TRBD1 (5 bases). Trimming removed 1 base from V and 8 bases from J, with 17 bases in between. The CDR3 has 15 residues. Germline loops: CDR1 SEHNR, CDR2 FQNEAQ (reference sequence). The CDR3: CASSLGGVSSEEAFF. In DNA form, the CDR3 reads TGTGCCAGCAGCTTAGGGGGGGTCTCCTCTGAGGAAGCTTTCTTT. The variable domain in full, with the rest retrieved from reference TRBV7-9 and TRBJ1-1, is DTGVSQNPRHKITKRGQNVTFRCDPISEHNRLYWYRQTLGQGPEFLTYFQNEAQLEKSRLLSDRFSAERPKGSFSTLEIQRTEQGDSAMYLCASSLGGVSSEEAFFGQGTRLTVV.

This clone was recorded a few times. This same CDR3 is encoded by further DNA sequences in the sample. The J gene is TRBJ2-2, the V gene TRBV7-8; TRBD2 aligns across 13 bases. V trimming: 5 bases; J trimming: 2 bases; junction bases outside the gene matches: 2. This CDR3 region has 16 residues. Per germline, CDR1 SGHVS and CDR2 FQNEAQ. As DNA, the CDR3 is TGTGCCAGCAGCCGACTAGCGGGGGGCAACACCGGGGAGCTGTTTTTT. It specifies CASSRLAGGNTGELFF.

The rearrangement links TRBV10-2 to TRBJ1-6; a weak D match, TRBD1 (5 bases). Germline V gene data show CDR1 as WSHSY and CDR2 as SAAADI. The CDR3 contains 14 residues. Trimming removed 4 bases at V and 5 bases at J, with 9 bases between. The CDR3: CASSGGRDNSPLHF. The CDR3 DNA reads TGCGCCAGCAGTGGGGGCAGGGATAATTCACCCCTCCACTTT.

The chain joins TRBV7-8 to TRBJ2-7, with 10 positions matching TRBD2. This CDR3 comprises 15 residues. The germline gives CDR1 SGHVS, CDR2 FQNEAQ. V lost 2 bases to trimming and J lost 2 bases; unmatched junction nucleotides: 3. The CDR3 coding sequence is TGTGCCAGCAGCTTAAGACTAGCGGGTACCTACGAGCAGTACTTC. Translation: CASSLRLAGTYEQYF.

This clone was observed a single time. The chain carries TRBV19 and TRBJ2-3, with D perhaps matching TRBD1 (5 bases). Per the germline V gene, CDR1 is LNHDA and CDR2 is SQIVND (reference sequence). This CDR3 is built from 15 residues. Trimming left V 2 bases short and J 2 bases short, with 11 bases between. The DNA for the CDR3 is TGTGCCAGTAGTATAAGGCAGGGTGCCACAGATACGCAGTATTTT. Translated: CASSIRQGATDTQYF.

The rearrangement uses TRBV7-2 and TRBJ1-4; no firm D call. Germline CDR1 is SGHTA and CDR2 is FQGNSA. The CDR3 has 13 residues. V was clipped by 2 bases and J by 8 bases, with 9 bases between them. The CDR3 bases are TGTGCCAGCAGCTTAAAGGACTACGAAAAACTGTTTTTT. Its protein is CASSLKDYEKLFF.

The CDR3 DNA sequence: TGTGCCAGCAGCTTAGCGGGGCTAGCTGGGGCCAACGTCCTGACTTTC. Translating gives CASSLAGLAGANVLTF. This sequence joins TRBV7-9 and TRBJ2-6, with a tentative D call TRBD1 (5 bases). CDR1 is SEHNR and CDR2 is FQNEAQ in the germline V gene (reference sequence). This CDR3 comprises 16 residues. V was trimmed by 0 bases and J by 2 bases, leaving 8 bases between them.

Notes on this clone: This could be a read error, since a much larger clone is one nucleotide away. The chain recombines TRBV5-1 with TRBJ1-6; TRBD1 matches at 7 bases. With 3 bases clipped from V and 2 bases from J, the junction kept 14 bases outside the gene matches. The length of the CDR3 is 19 residues. Germline V gene sequence: CDR1 SGHRS, CDR2 YFSETQ. The CDR3 loop is CASSSNHPQGGPYNSPLHF. As DNA, the CDR3 is TGCGCCAGCAGCTCGAACCACCCTCAAGGGGGCCCCTATAATTCACCCCTCCACTTT.

V usage is TRBV5-6 and J usage is TRBJ1-2; no reliable D call. This CDR3 is built from 14 residues. Germline V gene sequence: CDR1 SGHDT, CDR2 YYEEEE. Trimming stripped 2 bases from V and 6 bases from J, with 14 bases between. CDR3 sequence reads: CASSFAYRVDGYTF. Written as DNA, the CDR3 is TGTGCCAGCAGCTTTGCTTATAGAGTGGATGGCTACACCTTC.

The chain is built from TRBV7-3 and TRBJ2-3; a possible D gene is TRBD1 (5 bases). The CDR3 is made up of 14 amino acids. The V and J ends lost 1 base and 4 bases respectively, with 9 bases between them. In germline, CDR1 is SGHTA, CDR2 FQGTGA. Here the CDR3 DNA reads TGTGCCAGCAGCTTAATCAGGGATTCAGATACGCAGTATTTT. It is translated as CASSLIRDSDTQYF.

The chain combines TRBV20-1 with TRBJ1-6; D gene ambiguous. The germline CDR1 and CDR2 sequences are DFQATT and SNEGSKA (reference sequence). CDR3 length equals 11 residues. V was trimmed by 5 bases and J by 15 bases, leaving 14 bases between them. The CDR3 DNA reads TGCAGTGCTCCCCAGGATCGTAGCCTCCACTTT. Protein: CSAPQDRSLHF.

J is TRBJ1-5 and V is TRBV6-4; possible D gene TRBD1, 5 bases. The germline gives CDR1 MRHNA, CDR2 SNTAGT. V was pared by 7 bases and J by 2 bases, with 24 bases between. This CDR3 is built from 18 residues. CDR3 amino acids: CASKTPRLTDECNQPQHF. The DNA for the CDR3 is TGTGCCAGCAAGACCCCACGTTTGACAGATGAATGCAATCAGCCCCAGCATTTT.

The chain links TRBV5-1 to TRBJ1-1; D not certain. The CDR3 has 15 residues. CDR1 and CDR2 from the germline V gene are SGHRS and YFSETQ. V shed 5 bases and J shed 4 bases, with 18 bases lying between them. The CDR3 is CASSPVEGLGTEAFF. DNA for the CDR3: TGCGCCAGCAGTCCTGTGGAGGGCTTGGGCACTGAAGCTTTCTTT.